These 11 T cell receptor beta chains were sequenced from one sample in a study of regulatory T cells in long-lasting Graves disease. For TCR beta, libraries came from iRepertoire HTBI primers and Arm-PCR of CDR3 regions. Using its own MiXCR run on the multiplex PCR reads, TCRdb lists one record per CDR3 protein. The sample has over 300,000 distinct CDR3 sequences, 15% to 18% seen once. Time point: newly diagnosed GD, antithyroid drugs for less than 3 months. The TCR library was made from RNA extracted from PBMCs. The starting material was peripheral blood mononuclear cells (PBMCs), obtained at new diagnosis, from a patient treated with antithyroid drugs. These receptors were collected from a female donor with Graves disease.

CDR3 nucleotides: TGTGCCAGCACGCGGTTCAGCAATCAGCCCCAGCATTTT. This gives the protein CASTRFSNQPQHF. V usage is TRBV28 and J usage is TRBJ1-5, with D unresolved. The CDR3 consists of 13 residues. V was cut by 7 bases and J by 1 base, with 8 bases left in between. The V gene's germline CDR1 is MDHEN and CDR2 SYDVKM.

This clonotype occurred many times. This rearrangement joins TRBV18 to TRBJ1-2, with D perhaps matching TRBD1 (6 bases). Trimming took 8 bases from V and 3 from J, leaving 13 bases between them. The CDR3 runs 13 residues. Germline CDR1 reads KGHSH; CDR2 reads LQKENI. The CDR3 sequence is CASSQQGHYGYTF. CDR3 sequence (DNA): TGTGCCAGCAGCCAACAGGGCCACTATGGCTACACCTTC.

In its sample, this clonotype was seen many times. This chain's CDR3 is CASSQGLRGELFF. The CDR3 coding sequence is TGTGCCAGCAGCCAAGGTCTTAGGGGGGAGCTGTTTTTT. The V and J genes are TRBV3-1 and TRBJ2-2; no clear D gene. CDR1 is LGHDT, CDR2 YNNKEL, per germline (reference sequence). The CDR3 length is 13 residues. Between the trimmed V and J ends, which lost 1 base and 8 bases, there was a span of 8 bases.

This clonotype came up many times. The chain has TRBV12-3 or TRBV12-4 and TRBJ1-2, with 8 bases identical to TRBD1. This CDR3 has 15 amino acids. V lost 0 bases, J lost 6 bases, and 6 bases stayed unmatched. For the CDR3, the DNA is TGTGCCAGCAGTTTAGCGGGGGACAGGTCTAATGGCTACACCTTC. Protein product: CASSLAGDRSNGYTF.

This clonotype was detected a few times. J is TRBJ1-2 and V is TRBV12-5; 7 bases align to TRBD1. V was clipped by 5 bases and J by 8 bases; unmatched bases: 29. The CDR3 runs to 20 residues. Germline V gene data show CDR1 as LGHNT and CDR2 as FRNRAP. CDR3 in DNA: TGTGCTAGTGGTCTCACCCCATATTTGCCCACCGGGACAGAGGATAAAGGCTACACCTTC. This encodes CASGLTPYLPTGTEDKGYTF.

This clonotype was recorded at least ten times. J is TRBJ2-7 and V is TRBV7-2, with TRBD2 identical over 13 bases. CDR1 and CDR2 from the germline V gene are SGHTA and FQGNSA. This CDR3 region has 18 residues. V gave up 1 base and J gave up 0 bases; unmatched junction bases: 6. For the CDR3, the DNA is TGTGCCAGCAGCTTAGGACTAGCGGGAGGCCCGCTCTCCTACGAGCAGTACTTC. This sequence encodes CASSLGLAGGPLSYEQYF.

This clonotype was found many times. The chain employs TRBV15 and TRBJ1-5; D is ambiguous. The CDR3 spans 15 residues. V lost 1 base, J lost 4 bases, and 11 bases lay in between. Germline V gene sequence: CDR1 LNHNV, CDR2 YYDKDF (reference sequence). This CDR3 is CATSRGRAGNQPQHF. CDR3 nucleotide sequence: TGTGCCACCAGCAGAGGCCGAGCTGGGAATCAGCCCCAGCATTTT.

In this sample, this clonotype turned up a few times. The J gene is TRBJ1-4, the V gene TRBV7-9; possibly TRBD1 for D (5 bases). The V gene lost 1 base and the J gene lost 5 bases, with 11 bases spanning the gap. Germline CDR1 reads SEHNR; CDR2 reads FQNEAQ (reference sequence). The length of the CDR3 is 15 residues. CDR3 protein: CASSLGGTANEKLFF. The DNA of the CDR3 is TGTGCCAGCAGCTTAGGAGGGACGGCGAATGAAAAACTGTTTTTT.

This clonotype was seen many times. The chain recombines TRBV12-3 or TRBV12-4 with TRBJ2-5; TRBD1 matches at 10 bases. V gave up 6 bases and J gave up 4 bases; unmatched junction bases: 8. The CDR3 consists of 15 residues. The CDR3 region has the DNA TGTGCCAGCAGCCTCGGGACAGGGGTTGTAGAGACCCAGTACTTC. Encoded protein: CASSLGTGVVETQYF.

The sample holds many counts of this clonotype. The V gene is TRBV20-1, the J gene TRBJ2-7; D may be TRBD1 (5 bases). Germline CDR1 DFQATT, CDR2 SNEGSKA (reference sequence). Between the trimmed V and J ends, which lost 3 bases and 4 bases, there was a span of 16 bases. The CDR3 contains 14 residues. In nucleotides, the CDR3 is TGCAGTGCTAGGGTCGACAGCGTGCGGTACGAGCAGTACTTC. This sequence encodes CSARVDSVRYEQYF.

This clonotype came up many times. CDR3 loop: CASSGGLATYNEQFF. As DNA, the CDR3 is TGTGCCAGCAGTGGGGGACTAGCGACCTACAATGAGCAGTTCTTC. The chain uses TRBV2 and TRBJ2-1, with TRBD2 matching 10 bases. V trimming: 4 bases; J trimming: 2 bases; junction bases outside the gene matches: 2. The CDR3 extends over 15 amino acids. CDR1 is SNHLY and CDR2 is FYNNEI in the germline V gene.